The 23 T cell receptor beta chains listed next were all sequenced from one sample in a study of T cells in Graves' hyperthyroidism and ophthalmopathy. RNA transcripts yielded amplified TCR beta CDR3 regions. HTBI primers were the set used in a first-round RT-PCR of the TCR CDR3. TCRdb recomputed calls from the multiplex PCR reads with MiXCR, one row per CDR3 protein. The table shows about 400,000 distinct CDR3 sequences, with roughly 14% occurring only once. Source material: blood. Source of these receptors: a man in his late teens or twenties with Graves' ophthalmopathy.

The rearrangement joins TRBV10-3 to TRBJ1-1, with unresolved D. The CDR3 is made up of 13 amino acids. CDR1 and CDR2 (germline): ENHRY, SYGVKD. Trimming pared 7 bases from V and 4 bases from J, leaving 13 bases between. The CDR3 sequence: CAIKDRVGTEAFF. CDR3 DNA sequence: TGTGCCATCAAGGATCGGGTCGGCACTGAAGCTTTCTTT.

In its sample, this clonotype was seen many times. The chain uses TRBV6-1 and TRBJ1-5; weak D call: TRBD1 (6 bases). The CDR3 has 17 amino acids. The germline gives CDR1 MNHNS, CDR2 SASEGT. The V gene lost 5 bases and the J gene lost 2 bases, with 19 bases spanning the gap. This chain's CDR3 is CASSKQGTGNGNQPQHF. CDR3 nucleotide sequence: TGTGCCAGCAGTAAACAGGGTACAGGCAATGGCAATCAGCCCCAGCATTTT.

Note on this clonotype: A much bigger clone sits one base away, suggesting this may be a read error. Written as DNA, the CDR3 is TGTGCCAGCAGCTACCGGACTACCTACGATGAGCAGTTCTTC. Amino acids: CASSYRTTYDEQFF. The rearrangement uses TRBV7-9 and TRBJ2-1, with D maybe TRBD2 (6 bases). Germline V gives CDR1 SEHNR, CDR2 FQNEAQ (reference sequence). The length of the CDR3 is 14 residues.

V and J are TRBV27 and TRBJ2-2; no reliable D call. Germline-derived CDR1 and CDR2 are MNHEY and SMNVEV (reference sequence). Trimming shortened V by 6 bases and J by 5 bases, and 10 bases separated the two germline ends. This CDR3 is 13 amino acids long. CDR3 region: CASSALWTGELFF. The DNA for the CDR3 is TGTGCCAGCAGCGCCCTATGGACCGGGGAGCTGTTTTTT.

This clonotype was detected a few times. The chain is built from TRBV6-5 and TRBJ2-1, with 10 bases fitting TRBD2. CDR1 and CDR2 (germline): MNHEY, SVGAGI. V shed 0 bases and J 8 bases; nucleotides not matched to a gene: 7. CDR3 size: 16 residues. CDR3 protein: CASSYSHKREGYEQFF. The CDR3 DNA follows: TGTGCCAGCAGTTACTCTCATAAGCGGGAGGGTTATGAGCAGTTCTTC.

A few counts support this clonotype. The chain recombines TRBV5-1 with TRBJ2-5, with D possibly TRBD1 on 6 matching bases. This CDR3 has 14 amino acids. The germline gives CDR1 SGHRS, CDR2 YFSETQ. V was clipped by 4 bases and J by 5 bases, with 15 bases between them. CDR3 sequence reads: CASSGGHLGETQYF. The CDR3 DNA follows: TGCGCCAGCAGCGGGGGACATCTAGGGGAGACCCAGTACTTC.

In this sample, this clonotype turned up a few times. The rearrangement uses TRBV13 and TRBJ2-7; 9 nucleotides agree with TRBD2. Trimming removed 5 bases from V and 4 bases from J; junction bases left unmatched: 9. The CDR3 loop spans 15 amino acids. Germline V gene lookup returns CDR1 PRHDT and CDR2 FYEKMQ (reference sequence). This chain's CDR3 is CASSPNPSGVYEQYF. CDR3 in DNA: TGTGCCAGCAGCCCCAACCCTAGCGGGGTGTACGAGCAGTACTTC.

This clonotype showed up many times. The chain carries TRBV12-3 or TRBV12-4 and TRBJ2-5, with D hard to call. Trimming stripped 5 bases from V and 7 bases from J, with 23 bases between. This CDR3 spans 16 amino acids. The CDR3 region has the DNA TGTGCCAGCAGTCCCTTGCACGGACCCGATAGTAGGACCCAGTACTTC. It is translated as CASSPLHGPDSRTQYF.

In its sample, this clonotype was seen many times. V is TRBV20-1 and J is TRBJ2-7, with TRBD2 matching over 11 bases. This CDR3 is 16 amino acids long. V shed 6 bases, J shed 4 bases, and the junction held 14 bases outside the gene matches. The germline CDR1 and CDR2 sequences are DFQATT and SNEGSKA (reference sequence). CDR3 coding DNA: TGCAGTGCAGAACTAGCGGGAGCTTCAACTATTTACGAGCAGTACTTC. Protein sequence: CSAELAGASTIYEQYF.

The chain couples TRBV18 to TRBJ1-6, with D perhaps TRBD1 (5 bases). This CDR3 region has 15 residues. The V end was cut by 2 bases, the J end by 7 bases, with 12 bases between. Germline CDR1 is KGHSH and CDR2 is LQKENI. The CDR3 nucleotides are TGTGCCAGCTCACCAGTTGCAGGGAGCAATTCACCCCTCCACTTT. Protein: CASSPVAGSNSPLHF.

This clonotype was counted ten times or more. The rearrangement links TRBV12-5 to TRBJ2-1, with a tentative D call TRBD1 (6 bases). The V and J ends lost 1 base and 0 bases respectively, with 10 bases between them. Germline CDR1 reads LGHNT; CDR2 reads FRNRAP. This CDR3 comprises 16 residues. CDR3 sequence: CASGLGQGSSYNEQFF. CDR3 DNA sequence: TGTGCTAGTGGTTTGGGGCAGGGGAGCTCCTACAATGAGCAGTTCTTC.

CDR3: CASSQISSGVAYEQYF. As DNA, the CDR3 is TGTGCCAGCAGCCAAATTTCTAGCGGGGTTGCCTACGAGCAGTACTTC. The chain carries TRBV3-1 and TRBJ2-7; 9 bases match TRBD2. J gave up 2 bases and V 2 bases, and 7 bases lay outside the gene matches. CDR1 is LGHDT, CDR2 YNNKEL, per germline (reference sequence). The CDR3 length is 16 residues.

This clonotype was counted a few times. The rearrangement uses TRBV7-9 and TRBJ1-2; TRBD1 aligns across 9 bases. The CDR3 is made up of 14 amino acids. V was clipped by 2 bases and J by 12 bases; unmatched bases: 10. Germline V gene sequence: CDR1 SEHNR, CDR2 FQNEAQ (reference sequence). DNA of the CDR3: TGTGCCAGCAGCTTAATTGGGACAGGGCACCCCAACACCTTC. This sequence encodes CASSLIGTGHPNTF.

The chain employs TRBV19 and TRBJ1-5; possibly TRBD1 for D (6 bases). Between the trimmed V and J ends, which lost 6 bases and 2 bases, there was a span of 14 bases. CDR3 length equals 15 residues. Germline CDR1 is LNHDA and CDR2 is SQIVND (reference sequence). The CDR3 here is CASRNGQFRNQPQHF. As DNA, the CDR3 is TGTGCCAGTAGAAACGGACAGTTCCGCAATCAGCCCCAGCATTTT.

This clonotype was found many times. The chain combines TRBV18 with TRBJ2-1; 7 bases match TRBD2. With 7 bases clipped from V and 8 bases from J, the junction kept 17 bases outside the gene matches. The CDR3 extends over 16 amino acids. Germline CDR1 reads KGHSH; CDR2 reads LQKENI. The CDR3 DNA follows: TGTGCCAGCTTGCCCCGCGCGGGAGTTAGAGGCCATGAGCAGTTCTTC. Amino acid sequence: CASLPRAGVRGHEQFF.

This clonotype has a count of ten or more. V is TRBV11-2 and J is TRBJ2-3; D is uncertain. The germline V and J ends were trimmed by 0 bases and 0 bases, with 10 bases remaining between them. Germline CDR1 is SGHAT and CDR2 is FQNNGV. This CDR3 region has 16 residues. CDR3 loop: CASSLEHFSSTDTQYF. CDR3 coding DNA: TGTGCCAGCAGCTTAGAACACTTCTCTAGCACAGATACGCAGTATTTT. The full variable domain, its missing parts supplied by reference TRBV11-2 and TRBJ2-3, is EAGVAQSPRYKIIEKRQSVAFWCNPISGHATLYWYQQILGQGPKLLIQFQNNGVVDDSQLPKDRFSAERLKGVDSTLKIQPAKLEDSAVYLCASSLEHFSSTDTQYFGPGTRLTVL.

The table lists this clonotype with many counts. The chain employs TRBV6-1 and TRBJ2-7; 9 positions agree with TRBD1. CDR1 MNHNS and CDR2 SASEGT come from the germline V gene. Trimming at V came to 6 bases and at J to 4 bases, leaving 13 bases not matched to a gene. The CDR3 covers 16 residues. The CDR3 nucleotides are TGTGCCAGCAGCGAGATGCGGGACAGGGATTTATACGAGCAGTACTTC. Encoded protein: CASSEMRDRDLYEQYF.

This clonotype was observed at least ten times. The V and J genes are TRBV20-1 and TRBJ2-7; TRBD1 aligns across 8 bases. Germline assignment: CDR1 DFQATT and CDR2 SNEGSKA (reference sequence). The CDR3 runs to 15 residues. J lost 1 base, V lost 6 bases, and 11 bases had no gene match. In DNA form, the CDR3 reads TGCAGTGCGCAACTCCAGGACAGGGTATCCTACGAGCAGTACTTC. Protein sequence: CSAQLQDRVSYEQYF.

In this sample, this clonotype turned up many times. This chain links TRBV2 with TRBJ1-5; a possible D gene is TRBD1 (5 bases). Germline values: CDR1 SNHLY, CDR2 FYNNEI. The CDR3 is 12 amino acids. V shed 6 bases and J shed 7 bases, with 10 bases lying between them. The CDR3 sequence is CASRGVGQPQHF. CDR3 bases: TGTGCCAGCAGGGGGGTTGGGCAGCCCCAGCATTTT.

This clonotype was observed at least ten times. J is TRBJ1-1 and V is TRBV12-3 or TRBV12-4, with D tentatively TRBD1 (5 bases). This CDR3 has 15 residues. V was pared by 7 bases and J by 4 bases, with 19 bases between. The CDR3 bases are TGTGCCAGCATCCCTCCGACGGGACCGGGCACTGAAGCTTTCTTT. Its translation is CASIPPTGPGTEAFF.

The CDR3 DNA sequence: TGTGCCAGCAGGACTCTGAGGGGGGGCGAGCAGTACTTC. Translated: CASRTLRGGEQYF. The J gene is TRBJ2-7, the V gene TRBV2, with TRBD2 as a possible D gene (7 bases). V was trimmed by 6 bases and J by 6 bases, leaving 15 bases between them. Germline loops: CDR1 SNHLY, CDR2 FYNNEI. This CDR3 spans 13 amino acids.

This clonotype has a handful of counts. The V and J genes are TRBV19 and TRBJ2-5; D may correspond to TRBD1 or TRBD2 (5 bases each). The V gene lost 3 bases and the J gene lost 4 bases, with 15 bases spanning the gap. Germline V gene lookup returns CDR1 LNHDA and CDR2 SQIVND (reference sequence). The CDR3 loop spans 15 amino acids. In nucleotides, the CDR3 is TGTGCCAGTAGTATTGCAGGGCATGGGGGAGAGACCCAGTACTTC. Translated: CASSIAGHGGETQYF.

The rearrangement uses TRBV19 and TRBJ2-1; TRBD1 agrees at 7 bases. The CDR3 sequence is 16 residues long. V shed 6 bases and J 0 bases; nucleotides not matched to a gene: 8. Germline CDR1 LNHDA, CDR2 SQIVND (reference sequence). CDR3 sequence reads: CASSLTGSTSYNEQFF. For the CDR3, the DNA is TGTGCCAGTAGCCTGACAGGGTCTACCTCCTACAATGAGCAGTTCTTC.